One sample yielded the 14 T cell receptor beta chains listed below, sequenced in a study of blood T cell repertoires in COVID-19. Only in-frame clones appear in the TCRdb table, and some are missing; sequencing was by immunoSEQ multiplex PCR. Of over 110,000 clones listed, 81% are singletons. Specimen: peripheral blood. The receptor source for this set is a human donor in a cohort sampled during active COVID-19.

The CDR3 reads CASSLKGSGRAGSYEQYF. DNA of the CDR3: TGTGCCAGCAGCTTAAAGGGTAGCGGGAGGGCCGGGTCCTACGAGCAGTACTTC. The V call is TRBV7-2, the J call TRBJ2-7, with 11 positions matching TRBD2. The CDR3 sequence is 18 residues long. Germline assignment: CDR1 SGHTA and CDR2 FQGNSA. The V gene end was trimmed by 2 bases and the J gene end by 1 base; junction bases not matched to a gene: 10.

The chain employs TRBV1 and TRBJ1-1. TRBV1 is assigned pseudogene status. The CDR3 has 13 residues. CDR3 protein: CTSSPTAGTEAFF. CDR3 nucleotide sequence: TGCACCAGCAGCCCGACAGCGGGGACTGAAGCTTTCTTT.

There are a few counts of this clone. The chain combines TRBV24-1 with TRBJ2-1; 11 nucleotides line up with TRBD2. The CDR3 contains 17 residues. Germline CDR1 reads KGHDR; CDR2 reads SFDVKD. V gave up 4 bases and J gave up 4 bases; unmatched junction bases: 8. The CDR3 DNA reads as TGTGCCACCAGTGACTCCGGACTAGCGGGCCTATACAATGAGCAGTTCTTC. It codes for CATSDSGLAGLYNEQFF.

This clone was detected only a few times. The genes are TRBV19 and TRBJ2-1, with TRBD2 as a possible D gene (6 bases). This CDR3 contains 11 residues. The germline V and J ends were trimmed by 4 bases and 10 bases, with 8 bases remaining between them. In germline, CDR1 is LNHDA, CDR2 SQIVND (reference sequence). The chain's CDR3 is CASSTGLEQFF. The CDR3 region has the DNA TGTGCCAGTAGTACAGGACTAGAGCAGTTCTTC.

The CDR3 sequence is CASSLLEGLEQYF. The CDR3, as DNA: TGTGCCAGCAGCTTATTGGAGGGTCTCGAGCAGTACTTC. The chain recombines TRBV11-2 with TRBJ2-7, with D possibly matching TRBD2 (6 bases). CDR1 and CDR2 from the germline V gene are SGHAT and FQNNGV. Trimming removed 2 bases from V and 6 bases from J, with 11 bases in between. This CDR3 spans 13 amino acids.

J is TRBJ1-2 and V is TRBV4-2, with a possible D match to TRBD1 (5 bases). Trimming removed 3 bases from V and 9 bases from J, with 23 bases in between. This CDR3 has 16 residues. Per the germline V gene, CDR1 is LGHNA and CDR2 is YNFKEQ. The CDR3 sequence is CASSHLVGQGSWSYTF. The CDR3 nucleotides read TGTGCCAGCAGCCACCTTGTGGGTCAGGGCTCTTGGAGCTACACCTTC.

The chain joins TRBV9 to TRBJ2-3; D not certain. The CDR3 covers 13 residues. CDR1 SGDLS and CDR2 YYNGEE come from the germline V gene. Deletions cut 3 bases from V and 6 bases from J, with 11 bases between. CDR3 sequence reads: CASSAMTLDTQYF. The CDR3 DNA is TGTGCCAGCAGCGCCATGACTTTGGATACGCAGTATTTT.

The chain couples TRBV5-6 to TRBJ1-4; weak D call: TRBD1 (6 bases). This CDR3 has 16 amino acids. Trimming removed 4 bases from V and 8 bases from J, with 21 bases in between. CDR1 and CDR2 from the germline V gene are SGHDT and YYEEEE. CDR3 amino acids: CASSPLGQQQSEKLFF. CDR3 nucleotides: TGTGCCAGCAGCCCGTTAGGACAGCAGCAGTCGGAAAAACTGTTTTTT.

The genes are TRBV6-5 and TRBJ2-7; 10 bases are a match to TRBD1. The V gene's germline CDR1 is MNHEY and CDR2 SVGAGI. CDR3 size: 12 residues. The V gene end was trimmed by 6 bases and the J gene end by 8 bases; junction bases not matched to a gene: 4. The CDR3 loop reads CASRSTGGKQYF. CDR3 bases: TGTGCCAGCAGGTCGACAGGGGGCAAGCAGTACTTC.

The chain recombines TRBV4-1 with TRBJ2-7; 7 positions match TRBD2. Germline loops: CDR1 MGHRA, CDR2 YSYEKL. With 1 base clipped from V and 0 bases from J, the junction kept 3 bases outside the gene matches. This CDR3 has 15 residues. CDR3 coding DNA: TGCGCCAGCAGCCAAGTGGCTAGCGGCTCCTACGAGCAGTACTTC. It yields the protein CASSQVASGSYEQYF.

The J gene is TRBJ1-2, the V gene TRBV19, with D perhaps matching TRBD1 (5 bases). Trimming left V 6 bases short and J 2 bases short, with 16 bases between. This CDR3 has 15 residues. CDR1 and CDR2 (germline): LNHDA, SQIVND (reference sequence). The CDR3 DNA reads TGTGCCAGTAGCAACCCGACAGAATTAAACTATGGCTACACCTTC. Its translation is CASSNPTELNYGYTF.

The gene calls are TRBV28 and TRBJ2-3, with 10 bases matching TRBD2. V lost 8 bases and J lost 3; bases outside the gene matches: 20. The CDR3 runs to 19 residues. The germline V gene has CDR1 MDHEN and CDR2 SYDVKM. CDR3 sequence: CASLQGVSLAGVVTDTQYF. DNA of the CDR3: TGTGCCAGCCTTCAGGGGGTATCTCTAGCGGGAGTTGTAACAGATACGCAGTATTTT.

This chain links TRBV28 with TRBJ1-4; TRBD1 matches 9 bases. The CDR3 has 16 amino acids. J gave up 3 bases and V 7 bases, and 9 bases lay outside the gene matches. The germline V gene encodes CDR1 MDHEN and CDR2 SYDVKM. In nucleotides, the CDR3 is TGTGCCAGCAACTACAGGGGGCGGAACCCTAATGAAAAACTGTTTTTT. Protein product: CASNYRGRNPNEKLFF.

This chain connects TRBV9 to TRBJ2-7; TRBD1 is a possible D gene (5 bases). The CDR3 spans 15 residues. V lost 4 bases, J lost 4 bases, and 18 bases lay in between. The V gene's germline CDR1 is SGDLS and CDR2 YYNGEE. The CDR3 here is CASSPSLGRLYEQYF. The CDR3 DNA is TGTGCCAGCAGCCCCTCCTTGGGGCGACTTTACGAGCAGTACTTC. Looking up the rest from reference TRBV9 and TRBJ2-7 gives the full variable domain: DSGVTQTPKHLITATGQRVTLRCSPRSGDLSVYWYQQSLDQGLQFLIQYYNGEERAKGNILERFSAQQFPDLHSELNLSSLELGDSALYFCASSPSLGRLYEQYFGPGTRLTVT.